This T cell receptor (beta chain) came from a study of Ad26.COV2.S vaccination and SARS-CoV-2 variants. Points from the study as a whole: People who got the vaccine had more spike-specific TCR breadth than people who got placebo. Reported findings describe substantial breadth in spike-specific CD8+ and CD4+ T cell responses following vaccination. Vaccine and placebo recipients had similar non-spike TCR breadth.

CDR1 LNHDA and CDR2 SQIVND come from the germline V gene (reference sequence). Germline trimming cut 5 bases from V and 0 bases from J; bases unmatched to any gene: 4. The CDR3 is made up of 15 amino acids. Here immunoSEQ multiplex PCR was the method, and the copy in TCRdb shows in-frame clones only, minus some. The sample contains 85,000 to 95,000 clones, approximately 86% of which appear only once. With regard to this clone: As yet, its antigen is unknown.

Sequenced material: peripheral blood, taken after recovery from COVID-19. This chain joins TRBV19 and TRBJ2-1; 7 bases map to TRBD1. This clonotype was obtained from a human donor who had recovered from COVID-19. The CDR3 here is CASSLTGSSYNEQFF. DNA of the CDR3: TGTGCCAGTAGTTTGACAGGGAGCTCCTACAATGAGCAGTTCTTC.